The text below deals with one T cell receptor (beta chain). No antigen is known for it. Base-call qualities are not available, and no considerably larger clone is one nucleotide away. The data were taken from a study of T-cell memory formation after mild COVID-19 (dated by TCRdb to the early 2020s). As for the study more broadly: Most TCR sequence clusters were specific to one of the two donors. In two donors, T-cell clones that expanded and contracted after mild COVID-19 were tracked by sequencing TCRalpha and TCRbeta repertoires over time. Two young, previously healthy adult volunteers, one female and one male, were included in the cohort.

Ficoll-Paque density gradient centrifugation was the method used to isolate PBMCs. Instrument on record: Illumina NovaSeq 6000. Using 5'RACE with constant-segment primers, TCRalpha and TCRbeta cDNA libraries were constructed, with sample barcodes and unique molecular identifiers added in the process. RNA was extracted from every sample with Trizol reagent. Amplification of the libraries took two PCR steps, and the second step added a second sample barcode plus Illumina TruSeq adapters. Libraries were sequenced on an Illumina NovaSeq with 2 x 150 bp paired-end reads. In the paper's pipeline: With migec v1.2.7, reads were demultiplexed and then collapsed into UMI-guided consensus sequences. With mixcr v2.1.11, UMI consensuses were aligned to TRA and TRB V and J templates and assembled into clonotypes. Clonotypes were classified as expanded or contracted when called significant by both edgeR and NoisET, with noise models trained on biological replicates. For edgeR calls, a false discovery rate-adjusted p below 0.01 and a log2 fold-change threshold of 1 were applied. As an exploratory analysis of dynamics, max-normalized trajectories of the 1000 most abundant clonotypes were examined with PCA combined with hierarchical clustering. The CD4 or CD8 phenotype of responding clones was assigned using the separately sequenced CD4+ and CD8+ repertoires. TCRdb itself trimmed the public reads at Q25 with fastp, ran MiXCR and retained productive beta chains. Duplicate CDR3 protein sequences are folded into a single record with the most common DNA and genes. The V and J calls and clone size come from TCRdb's table, not from the authors' own analysis. The sample data list about 430,000 distinct CDR3 sequences, and less than 25% of these were observed just once. Together, the top ten hold roughly 9.7% of the sample.

The CDR3 starts with the cysteine, ends with the phenylalanine, and has 15 residues. CDR3 DNA only is kept here, 45 bases in frame from base 1. Per the germline V gene (reference sequence), SEHNR is the CDR1 and FQNEAQ is the CDR2. V is reduced by 5 bases and J by 2 bases, leaving a spacing of 15 bases between them. Study-wide conclusions, independent of this receptor: The study covered only a couple of mild cases, and larger cohorts including severe cases with pre-infection samples were considered necessary. Whether the second-wave clones peaking on day 37 were SARS-CoV-2 specific was not confirmed. Contracting CD4+ clones turned up mainly in the CM and EM memory subsets, whereas EMRA was where CD8+ clones were enriched. Some responding clones were found in pre-infection memory, which suggests that pre-existing cross-reactive memory T cells took part in the SARS-CoV-2 response. From day 15 to 85, contracting clones showed balanced CD4/CD8 phenotypes, whereas a second wave of clones that expanded from day 15 to 37 leaned towards CD4+.

The TCR comes from an adult woman who had mild COVID-19 (a few samples of this study predate the infection). The sample titles of this study are shuffled in the database, so cell type and time point are left out; the donor was told from shared clones. Material: PBMCs or a T cell subset sorted from them (not recorded which). The rearrangement combines TRBV7-9 with TRBJ2-5, with a tentative D gene TRBD1 over 6 matching bases. The DNA reads as follows: TGTGCCAGCAGCACCAGACAGGAGATACAAGAGACCCAGTACTTC. Its product reads: CASSTRQEIQETQYF.